The rows below give T cell receptor beta chains drawn from one sample of a study of T cell responses to AZD1222 COVID-19 vaccine. This table comes from immunoSEQ multiplex PCR, and its TCRdb copy is limited to in-frame clones, with some not included. The repertoire includes about 130,000 clones, 80% to 95% of them detected once, and approximately 7% sits in the top ten. The source was peripheral blood, collected 28 days after the second AZD1222 dose. These receptors originate from an adult who received the AZD1222 COVID-19 vaccine. CDR3s include the opening cysteine and the closing phenylalanine or tryptophan. The order of the fields is clone size, J gene, V gene, CDR3 protein. Some rows mark clone size as missing; the rest say once, few, many or name a class of expanded clone.

>NA|TRBJ2-7|TRBV7-9
CASSFRDSPYEQYF
>NA|TRBJ2-1|TRBV7-9
CASSETVPHNEQFF
>NA|TRBJ2-2|TRBV5-6
CASSLWDRDTGELFF
>NA|TRBJ2-1|TRBV5-1
CASSLAAVSSYNEQFF
>once|TRBJ1-2|TRBV2
CASNDDRSFDGYTF
>NA|TRBJ2-7|TRBV11-1
CASGQGNYEQYF
>once|TRBJ1-2|TRBV7-9
CASSYGQGLHYGYTF
>few|TRBJ1-1|TRBV23-1
CASSQIRWENTEAFF
>NA|TRBJ1-5|TRBV6-2/TRBV6-3
CASSYGRGSGNQPQHF
>NA|TRBJ2-2|TRBV3-1/TRBV3-2
CASSPPFTGTGGTGELFF
>NA|TRBJ2-1|TRBV27
CASSFGHNEQFF
>NA|TRBJ1-2|TRBV10-3
CAIRPSGDRVYGYTF
>NA|TRBJ1-2|TRBV30
CAWTRTSNYGYTF
>NA|TRBJ2-1|TRBV30
CAWSRGYNEQFF
>NA|TRBJ2-1|TRBV5-8
CASCRQANEQFF
>NA|TRBJ2-5|TRBV5-4
CASSPPNRLAGGQETQYF
>few|TRBJ1-5|TRBV18
CASSPGRDQPQHF
>NA|TRBJ2-5|TRBV7-3
CASSLTGAPQETQYF
>NA|TRBJ1-4|TRBV6-6
CASSYFNEKLFF
>NA|TRBJ1-2|TRBV5-6
CASSWSGTSYGYTF
>NA|TRBJ1-1|TRBV21-1
CASSKEGPALSTEAFF
>NA|TRBJ1-5|TRBV5-1
CASSFDQPQHF
>NA|TRBJ1-2|TRBV21-1
CASSKVGAQGGSYGYTF
>NA|TRBJ1-2|TRBV28
CASRGGARDYGYTF
>NA|TRBJ1-1|TRBV5-1
CASSPGGGLEAFF
>NA|TRBJ2-7|TRBV30
CAWSVKGVYEQYF
>NA|TRBJ1-1|TRBV19
CASTLVRGDTEAFF
>NA|TRBJ2-1|TRBV5-1
CASSWTGNEQFF
>NA|TRBJ2-4|TRBV29-1
CSVAAGDIQYF
>NA|TRBJ2-3|TRBV4-2
CASSQGDSGPTDTQYF
>NA|TRBJ2-1|TRBV13
CASSYRDRGTYNEQFF
>NA|TRBJ1-2|TRBV14
CASSADSYYGYTF
>NA|TRBJ2-2|TRBV19
CATCGQGNGELFF
>NA|TRBJ2-7|TRBV19
CASSPGGNTYEQYF
>NA|TRBJ1-4|TRBV7-9
CASSFPRGLSNEKLFF
>NA|TRBJ1-2|TRBV28
CASIRGSGYGYTF
>NA|TRBJ1-2|TRBV2
CASSVQGYGYTF
>NA|TRBJ1-5|TRBV28
CASKKGWHSNQPQHF
>NA|TRBJ2-5|TRBV6-5
CASSGLAGRQETQYF
>NA|TRBJ1-1|TRBV7-2
CASSLRGKDTEAFF
>NA|TRBJ2-7|TRBV19
CASSIDRGLEYEQYF
>NA|TRBJ2-7|TRBV27
CASSLPTGNEQYF
>NA|TRBJ2-7|TRBV27
CASSTLGSYEQYF
>NA|TRBJ1-1|TRBV19
CASSNAWGNTEAFF
>NA|TRBJ1-4|TRBV4-1
CASSQDVGSTNEKLFF
>once|TRBJ2-3|TRBV6-2/TRBV6-3
CASSYGSWGTSTDTQYF
>NA|TRBJ2-7|TRBV7-2
CASSTGTSEQYF
>NA|TRBJ1-6|TRBV30
CAWSSFAVDRGLWSHSPLHF
>few|TRBJ2-1|TRBV3-1/TRBV3-2
CASSVHRGGSSYNEQFF
>NA|TRBJ2-7|TRBV7-8
CASSRRAGGYEQYF
>NA|TRBJ1-1|TRBV6-5
CASLEGPSGTEAFF